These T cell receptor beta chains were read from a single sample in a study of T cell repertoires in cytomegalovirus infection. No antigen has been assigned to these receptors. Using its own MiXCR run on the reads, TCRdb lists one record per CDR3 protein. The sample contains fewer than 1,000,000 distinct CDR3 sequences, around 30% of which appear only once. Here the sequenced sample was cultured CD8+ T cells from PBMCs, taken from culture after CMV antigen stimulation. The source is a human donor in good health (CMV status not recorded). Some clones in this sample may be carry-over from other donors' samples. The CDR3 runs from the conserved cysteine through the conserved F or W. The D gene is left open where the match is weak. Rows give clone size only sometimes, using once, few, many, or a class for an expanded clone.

CDR3: CASTDQREQFF; DNA: TGTGCCAGCACCGACCAGAGGGAGCAGTTCTTC; V: TRBV6-5; D: -; size: few; J: TRBJ2-1
CDR3: CASSSGTRSIMGYEQYF; DNA: TGTGCCAGCAGCTCCGGGACACGCTCGATTATGGGCTACGAGCAGTACTTC; V: TRBV5-4; D: -; size: few; J: TRBJ2-7
CDR3: CASSQDAIAGGLEQFF; DNA: TGCGCCAGCAGCCAAGACGCGATAGCGGGGGGGCTTGAGCAGTTCTTC; V: TRBV4-3; D: TRBD2; size: few; J: TRBJ2-1
CDR3: CAITEGGTVTEAFF; DNA: TGTGCCATCACTGAGGGTGGGACAGTCACTGAAGCTTTCTTT; V: TRBV10-3; D: TRBD1; size: once; J: TRBJ1-1
CDR3: CASSQDQGAGELFF; DNA: TGCGCCAGCAGCCAAGATCAGGGGGCCGGGGAGCTGTTTTTT; V: TRBV4-1; D: TRBD1; size: -; J: TRBJ2-2
CDR3: CASSSRENSYNEQFF; DNA: TGTGCCAGCAGCTCCAGGGAGAACTCCTACAATGAGCAGTTCTTC; V: TRBV7-2; D: -; size: many; J: TRBJ2-1
CDR3: CASSPPGRGGTGELFF; DNA: TGTGCCAGCAGCCCTCCGGGCAGGGGAGGTACCGGGGAGCTGTTTTTT; V: TRBV14; D: -; size: -; J: TRBJ2-2
CDR3: CASSVSRDRGSTDTQYF; DNA: TGTGCCAGCAGCGTATCCCGGGACAGGGGATCCACAGATACGCAGTATTTT; V: TRBV9; D: TRBD1; size: few; J: TRBJ2-3
CDR3: CASSFKETQYF; DNA: TGTGCCAGCAGTTTTAAAGAGACCCAGTACTTC; V: TRBV12-3/TRBV12-4; D: -; size: many; J: TRBJ2-5
CDR3: CSARDKGSGHYGYTF; DNA: TGCAGTGCTAGAGATAAGGGGTCTGGGCACTATGGCTACACCTTC; V: TRBV20-1; D: -; size: -; J: TRBJ1-2
CDR3: CASSSPDKNTEAFF; DNA: TGTGCCAGCAGCTCGCCGGACAAGAACACTGAAGCTTTCTTT; V: TRBV7-6; D: -; size: few; J: TRBJ1-1
CDR3: CASSRVDDGDSPLHF; DNA: TGTGCCAGTAGTAGGGTGGATGATGGGGATTCACCCCTCCACTTT; V: TRBV19; D: -; size: -; J: TRBJ1-6
CDR3: CASSPGGPSYEQYF; DNA: TGTGCCAGCAGTCCCGGAGGACCGTCCTACGAGCAGTACTTC; V: TRBV12-3/TRBV12-4; D: -; size: many; J: TRBJ2-7
CDR3: CASSQTRGQTEAFF; DNA: TGCGCCAGCAGCCAAACTAGGGGGCAGACTGAAGCTTTCTTT; V: TRBV4-1; D: TRBD1; size: -; J: TRBJ1-1
CDR3: CASSTGTRPVQFF; DNA: TGTGCCAGCAGCACTGGGACTAGACCTGTGCAGTTCTTC; V: TRBV7-2; D: TRBD2; size: -; J: TRBJ2-1